This T cell receptor (beta chain) was documented in a study of T cell clusters in autoimmune cytopenias. The CDR3 runs 12 residues. Germline values: CDR1 SEHNR, CDR2 FQNEAQ (reference sequence). One tube held mixed TRB-A and TRB-B primer pools for touch-down PCR. TCRdb reprocessed the multiplex PCR reads and reports one entry per CDR3 protein, with no DNA. Found here are about 1,500 distinct CDR3 sequences; the top ten clones hold 7.5% to 9%. Overall study results and limits: TRB repertoire shifts in secondary cytopenia and chronic lymphocytic leukemia mostly reflected lymphoma, not autoimmunity.

About 37,500 genome equivalents of blood DNA were amplified for TRB. Details on this clonotype: The antigen remains undetermined.

The sample was also reused in another study, on T cell repertoires in aging, cancer and after chemotherapy. That work states: Over several months to years, re-sampled healthy donor repertoires clearly shared clones.

Sequencing was carried out using peripheral blood. The chain carries TRBV7-9 and TRBJ1-5. The TCR sequence derives from a human donor in good health. The CDR3 reads CASGQDHQPQHF.